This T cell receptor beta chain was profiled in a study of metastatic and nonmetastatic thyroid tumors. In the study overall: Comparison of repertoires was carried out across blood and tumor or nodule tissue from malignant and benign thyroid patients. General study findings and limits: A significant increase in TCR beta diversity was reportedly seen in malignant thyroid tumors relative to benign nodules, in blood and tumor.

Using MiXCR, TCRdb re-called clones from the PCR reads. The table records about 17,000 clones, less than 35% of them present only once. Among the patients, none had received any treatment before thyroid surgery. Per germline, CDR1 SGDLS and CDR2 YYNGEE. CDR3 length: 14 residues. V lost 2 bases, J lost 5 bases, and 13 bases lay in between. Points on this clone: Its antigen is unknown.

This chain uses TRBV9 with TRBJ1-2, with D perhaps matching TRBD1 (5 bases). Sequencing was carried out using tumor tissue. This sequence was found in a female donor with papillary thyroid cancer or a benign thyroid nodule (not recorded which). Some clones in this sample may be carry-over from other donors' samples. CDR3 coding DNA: TGTGCCAGCAGCGTTGGGGCGGTACTTTATGGCTACACCTTC. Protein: CASSVGAVLYGYTF.